Presented here are 21 T cell receptor beta chains from one specimen sequenced in a study of blood T cells in healthy people across ages. Through a sample-barcoded 5' primer and a J-beta primer mix, a second PCR was run for roughly 7 to 11 cycles. Using its own MiXCR run on the 5' RACE reads, TCRdb lists one record per CDR3 protein. This sample has 750,000 to 950,000 distinct CDR3 sequences; 29% occur once, and the top ten carry 10%. The sample was also reused in another study, on T cells of mothers and their children.

The sequenced material came from blood. Receptors were obtained from a woman aged 40 to 50 in good health.

This clonotype came up many times. The V gene is TRBV3-1, the J gene TRBJ2-7; 7 positions agree with TRBD1. Per germline, CDR1 LGHDT and CDR2 YNNKEL (reference sequence). The CDR3 sequence is 13 residues long. The V segment lost 3 bases and the J segment 5 bases; nucleotides outside the gene matches: 4. CDR3 nucleotide sequence: TGTGCCAGCAGCCACAGCACAGGGGACGAGCAGTACTTC. Translation: CASSHSTGDEQYF.

In this sample, this clonotype turned up a few times. An end of the junction differs from the germline gene, which may be a read error. The rearrangement links TRBV5-5 to TRBJ1-4; D is unclear. Germline V gene lookup returns CDR1 SGHKS and CDR2 YYEKEE (reference sequence). The CDR3 sequence is 15 residues long. For the CDR3, the DNA is TGTGCCAGCAGAATATCTTCCGCAACTAATGGAAAACTGTTTTTT. It codes for CASRISSATNGKLFF.

This clonotype was detected only a few times. The rearrangement links TRBV18 to TRBJ1-1; D is unresolved. CDR3 length: 13 residues. Germline CDR1 and CDR2: KGHSH and LQKENI. Trimming shortened V by 2 bases and J by 4 bases, and 8 bases separated the two germline ends. For the CDR3, the DNA is TGTGCCAGCTCACCAATTTCGGTCACTGAAGCTTTCTTT. This sequence encodes CASSPISVTEAFF.

This rearrangement joins TRBV12-3 or TRBV12-4 to TRBJ2-3; a possible D gene is TRBD2 (5 bases). CDR3 length: 12 residues. Trimming left V 7 bases short and J 13 bases short, with 18 bases between. CDR3 residues: CASTMRADVEYF. CDR3 nucleotides: TGTGCCAGCACAATGAGGGCGGATGTGGAGTATTTT.

This clonotype has a handful of counts. The gene calls are TRBV7-9 and TRBJ1-2; D not certain. The CDR3 runs to 14 residues. V gave up 5 bases and J gave up 8 bases, with 18 bases separating them. Germline assignment: CDR1 SEHNR and CDR2 FQNEAQ (reference sequence). The CDR3 DNA follows: TGTGCCAGCAGCCCGGAAAGGGCCTGTGACGGCTACACCTTC. It codes for CASSPERACDGYTF.

The rearrangement uses TRBV20-1 and TRBJ2-7; TRBD1 agrees at 9 bases. This CDR3 contains 13 residues. Trimming at V came to 5 bases and at J to 2 bases, leaving 4 bases not matched to a gene. The germline V gene encodes CDR1 DFQATT and CDR2 SNEGSKA (reference sequence). The CDR3 sequence: CSAHGQGPYEQYF. The CDR3 nucleotides are TGCAGTGCTCACGGACAGGGGCCCTACGAGCAGTACTTC.

This clonotype was seen more than once but under ten times. This chain joins TRBV29-1 and TRBJ2-7; the D is unclear. The CDR3 is 13 residues long. The V gene's germline CDR1 is SQVTM and CDR2 ANQGSEA. V was trimmed by 6 bases and J by 2 bases, leaving 14 bases between them. The CDR3 region is CSVNPTATYEQYF. The CDR3 DNA follows: TGCAGCGTGAATCCCACAGCTACCTACGAGCAGTACTTC.

This clonotype was seen at least ten times. The chain combines TRBV14 with TRBJ2-4; perhaps D is TRBD1 or TRBD2 (6 bases each). The length of the CDR3 is 17 residues. V dropped 4 bases and J dropped 3 bases, with 19 bases sitting between them. CDR1 is SGHDN and CDR2 is FVKESK in the germline V gene. The CDR3 is CASSPATVGGLKNIQYF. The CDR3 nucleotides are TGTGCCAGCAGCCCCGCGACAGTGGGGGGCCTCAAAAACATTCAGTACTTC.

This clonotype came up many times. The chain carries TRBV9 and TRBJ1-5, with D unresolved. The CDR3 runs to 15 residues. Germline-derived CDR1 and CDR2 are SGDLS and YYNGEE. Trimming cost V 0 bases and J 6 bases, with 13 bases left between them. Here the CDR3 DNA reads TGTGCCAGCAGCGTAGGGTGGCAGAAAGGTCAGCCCCAGCATTTT. It yields the protein CASSVGWQKGQPQHF. Using reference TRBV9 and TRBJ1-5 for the parts outside the CDR3, the full variable domain is DSGVTQTPKHLITATGQRVTLRCSPRSGDLSVYWYQQSLDQGLQFLIQYYNGEERAKGNILERFSAQQFPDLHSELNLSSLELGDSALYFCASSVGWQKGQPQHFGDGTRLSIL.

At least ten counts were recorded for this clonotype. This CDR3 is CASSQDGAGGGNQPQHF. The CDR3 nucleotides are TGCGCCAGCAGCCAAGATGGGGCAGGGGGCGGCAATCAGCCCCAGCATTTT. The rearrangement links TRBV4-3 to TRBJ1-5; 8 bases line up with TRBD1. After removal of 0 bases from V and 2 bases from J, the junction contained 6 bases not matched to a gene. The germline V gene encodes CDR1 LGHNA and CDR2 YSLEER. The CDR3 length is 17 residues.

This clonotype was seen repeatedly, ten times or more. The chain recombines TRBV6-5 with TRBJ2-5; tentatively, D is TRBD1 (5 bases). The end of the DNA is better explained by TRBJ2-7, so the J call may be wrong. The germline V gene has CDR1 MNHEY and CDR2 SVGAGI. This CDR3 comprises 15 residues. CDR3 sequence: CASSYAQDSKYEQYF. CDR3 coding DNA: TGTGCCAGCAGTTACGCCCAAGACAGCAAATACGAGCAGTACTTC.

The gene calls are TRBV9 and TRBJ2-3, with TRBD1 identical over 12 bases. The CDR3 is 15 residues long. J gave up 6 bases and V 0 bases, and 2 bases lay outside the gene matches. Germline CDR1 and CDR2: SGDLS and YYNGEE. The DNA for the CDR3 is TGTGCCAGCAGCGTAGTGGGACAGGGGGCTGATACGCAGTATTTT. Protein product: CASSVVGQGADTQYF.

This clonotype has a count of ten or more. V and J are TRBV7-2 and TRBJ2-7; 12 nucleotides match TRBD1. CDR3 length: 16 amino acids. Germline assignment: CDR1 SGHTA and CDR2 FQGNSA. V lost 1 base to trimming and J lost 7 bases; unmatched junction nucleotides: 8. The CDR3 protein is CASSLEGQGARREQYF. In nucleotides, the CDR3 is TGTGCCAGCAGCTTAGAGGGACAGGGGGCGCGACGAGAGCAGTACTTC.

Comments on this clonotype: It may be a read error: a sequence one base away is much more abundant. This sequence joins TRBV7-9 and TRBJ2-7; D may be TRBD1 or TRBD2 (6 bases each). Germline CDR1 reads SEHNR; CDR2 reads FQNEAQ (reference sequence). The CDR3 spans 15 residues. CDR3 protein: CVSSLALGGQREQYF. The CDR3 DNA sequence: TGTGTCAGCAGCTTAGCGCTAGGGGGGCAGCGCGAGCAGTACTTC.

A few counts support this clonotype. The V call is TRBV11-1, the J call TRBJ2-4, with 7 bases that match TRBD1. This CDR3 spans 14 amino acids. V dropped 5 bases and J dropped 3; count of bases not matched to a gene: 4. CDR1 and CDR2 from the germline V gene are SGHAT and FQDESV (reference sequence). The CDR3 DNA follows: TGTGCCAGCAGCGTACAGGGGTTCAAAAACATTCAGTACTTC. It encodes CASSVQGFKNIQYF.

A note on this clonotype: One base away lies a much larger clone, so this may be a sequencing read error. This chain joins TRBV7-7 and TRBJ2-1; D may be TRBD1 (6 bases). CDR1 SSHAT and CDR2 FNYEAQ come from the germline V gene (reference sequence). This CDR3 is 13 amino acids long. CDR3 bases: TGTGCTAGCAGCCCAGGGGACGCCTACGAGCAGTTCTTC. This sequence encodes CASSPGDAYEQFF.

This clonotype was recorded at least ten times. CDR3 amino acids: CSASGTDYGYTF. The CDR3 bases are TGCAGTGCTAGCGGGACAGACTATGGCTACACCTTC. The chain is built from TRBV20-1 and TRBJ1-2, with 7 nucleotides matching TRBD1. J was trimmed by 3 bases and V by 3 bases; bases with no gene match: 1. In germline, CDR1 is DFQATT, CDR2 SNEGSKA (reference sequence). CDR3 length: 12 amino acids.

This clonotype was seen a handful of times. The genes are TRBV5-1 and TRBJ1-6; D may be TRBD1 (6 bases). Germline lookup yields CDR1 SGHRS and CDR2 YFSETQ. V lost 4 bases to trimming and J lost 0 bases, with 14 bases between them. The CDR3 runs to 17 residues. In DNA, the CDR3 is TGCGCCAGCAGCGAACAGGGATCCAACTCCTATAATTCACCCCTCCACTTT. As protein: CASSEQGSNSYNSPLHF.

The gene calls are TRBV9 and TRBJ1-1; D possibly corresponds to TRBD1 (6 bases). Germline loops: CDR1 SGDLS, CDR2 YYNGEE. Trimming took 2 bases from V and 5 from J, leaving 16 bases between them. This CDR3 contains 15 residues. The CDR3 bases are TGTGCCAGCAGCGTTGGACAGTTTGAGGTGACTGAAGCTTTCTTT. Residues: CASSVGQFEVTEAFF.

This clonotype was recorded many times. The chain has TRBV7-2 and TRBJ1-5; D perhaps matches TRBD1 (6 bases). V dropped 1 base and J dropped 7 bases, with 14 bases sitting between them. This CDR3 contains 15 residues. The germline V gene has CDR1 SGHTA and CDR2 FQGNSA. CDR3 DNA: TGTGCCAGCAGCTTAGATACGGGGGCTCGACAGCCCCAGCATTTT. Protein sequence: CASSLDTGARQPQHF.

The chain couples TRBV4-1 to TRBJ2-6; perhaps TRBD1 as D (5 bases). The CDR3 totals 13 residues. Deletions cut 7 bases from V and 7 bases from J, with 11 bases between. Germline V gives CDR1 MGHRA, CDR2 YSYEKL. The CDR3, as DNA: TGCGCCAGCAAAGGGGTAGGAGCCAACGTCCTGACTTTC. Its translation: CASKGVGANVLTF.